This T cell receptor (beta chain) comes out of a study of blood T cell repertoires in COVID-19. Trimming shortened V by 0 bases and J by 2 bases, and 11 bases separated the two germline ends. The CDR3 has 15 amino acids. The germline V gene has CDR1 SGHDT and CDR2 YYEEEE. This table comes from immunoSEQ multiplex PCR, and its TCRdb copy is limited to in-frame clones, with some not included. Of over 120,000 clones in the sample, about nine tenths were seen once. This clone is a singleton in its sample. Sequenced sample: peripheral blood. The clonotype comes from a human donor in a cohort sampled during active COVID-19. The V and J genes are TRBV5-6 and TRBJ1-2; possibly TRBD1 for D (5 bases). Here the CDR3 reads CASSLAGDPNYGYTF. In DNA form, the CDR3 reads TGTGCCAGCAGCTTGGCGGGGGATCCCAACTATGGCTACACCTTC.